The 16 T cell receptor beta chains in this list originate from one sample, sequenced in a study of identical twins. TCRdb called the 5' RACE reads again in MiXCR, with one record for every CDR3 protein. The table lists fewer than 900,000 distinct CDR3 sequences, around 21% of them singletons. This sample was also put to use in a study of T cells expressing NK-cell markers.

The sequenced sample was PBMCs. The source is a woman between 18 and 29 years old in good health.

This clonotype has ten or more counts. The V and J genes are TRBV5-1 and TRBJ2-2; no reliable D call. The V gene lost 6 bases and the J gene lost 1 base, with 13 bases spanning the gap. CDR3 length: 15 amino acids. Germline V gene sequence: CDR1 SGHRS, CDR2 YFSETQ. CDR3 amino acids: CASKKGSLNTGELFF. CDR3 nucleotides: TGCGCCAGCAAAAAGGGCAGTCTGAACACCGGGGAGCTGTTTTTT.

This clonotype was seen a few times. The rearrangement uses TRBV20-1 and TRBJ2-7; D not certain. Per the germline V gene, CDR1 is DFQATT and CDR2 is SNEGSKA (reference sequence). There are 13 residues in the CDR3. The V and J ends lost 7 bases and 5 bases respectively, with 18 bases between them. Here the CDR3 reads CSGIAHRLDEQYF. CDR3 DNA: TGCAGTGGGATAGCTCACCGGTTAGACGAGCAGTACTTC.

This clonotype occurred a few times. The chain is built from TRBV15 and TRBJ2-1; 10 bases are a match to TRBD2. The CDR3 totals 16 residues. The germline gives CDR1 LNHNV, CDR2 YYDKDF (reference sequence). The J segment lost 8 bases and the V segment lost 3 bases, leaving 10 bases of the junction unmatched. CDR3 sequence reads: CATSSPVTSGNDEQFF. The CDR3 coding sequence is TGTGCCACCAGCAGCCCAGTCACTAGCGGGAATGATGAGCAGTTCTTC. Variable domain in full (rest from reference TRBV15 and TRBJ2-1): DAMVIQNPRYQVTQFGKPVTLSCSQTLNHNVMYWYQQKSSQAPKLLFHYYDKDFNNEADTPDNFQSRRPNTSFCFLDIRSPGLGDTAMYLCATSSPVTSGNDEQFFGPGTRLTVL.

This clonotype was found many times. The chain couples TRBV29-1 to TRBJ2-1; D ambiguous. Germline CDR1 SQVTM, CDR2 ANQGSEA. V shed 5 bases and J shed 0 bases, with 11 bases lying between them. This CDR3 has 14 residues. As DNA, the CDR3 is TGCAGCGTTTTGAGCCGGAACTCCTACAATGAGCAGTTCTTC. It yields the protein CSVLSRNSYNEQFF.

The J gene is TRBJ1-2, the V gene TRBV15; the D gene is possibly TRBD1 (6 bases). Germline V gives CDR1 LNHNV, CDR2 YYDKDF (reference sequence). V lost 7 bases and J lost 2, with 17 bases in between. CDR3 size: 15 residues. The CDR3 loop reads CATTPAGQRNYGYTF. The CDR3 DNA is TGTGCCACCACACCAGCAGGACAGCGAAACTATGGCTACACCTTC.

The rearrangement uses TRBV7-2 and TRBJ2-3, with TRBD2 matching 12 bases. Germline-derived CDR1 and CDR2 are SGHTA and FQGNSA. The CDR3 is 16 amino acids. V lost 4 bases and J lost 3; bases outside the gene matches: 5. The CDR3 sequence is CASSSRTSGVTDTQYF. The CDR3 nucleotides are TGTGCCAGCAGCTCACGGACTAGCGGGGTGACAGATACGCAGTATTTT.

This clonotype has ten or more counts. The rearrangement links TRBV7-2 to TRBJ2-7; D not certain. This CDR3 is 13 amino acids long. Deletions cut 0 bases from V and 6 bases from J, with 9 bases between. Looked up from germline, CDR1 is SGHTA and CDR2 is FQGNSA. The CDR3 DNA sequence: TGTGCCAGCAGCTTAGCGCTGGGTGCCGAGCAGTACTTC. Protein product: CASSLALGAEQYF.

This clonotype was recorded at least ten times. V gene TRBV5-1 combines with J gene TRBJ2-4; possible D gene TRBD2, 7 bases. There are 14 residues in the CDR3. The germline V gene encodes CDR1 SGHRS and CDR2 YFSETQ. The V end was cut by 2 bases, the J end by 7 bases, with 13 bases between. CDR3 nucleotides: TGCGCCAGCAGCTTATCGGGGGGCGCGAACATTCAGTACTTC. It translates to CASSLSGGANIQYF.

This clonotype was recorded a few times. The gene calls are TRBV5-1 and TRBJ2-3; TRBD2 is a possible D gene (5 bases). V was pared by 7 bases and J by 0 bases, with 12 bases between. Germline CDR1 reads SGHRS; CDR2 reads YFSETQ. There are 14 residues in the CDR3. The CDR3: CASFVRESTDTQYF. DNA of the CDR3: TGCGCCAGCTTTGTTCGGGAAAGCACAGATACGCAGTATTTT.

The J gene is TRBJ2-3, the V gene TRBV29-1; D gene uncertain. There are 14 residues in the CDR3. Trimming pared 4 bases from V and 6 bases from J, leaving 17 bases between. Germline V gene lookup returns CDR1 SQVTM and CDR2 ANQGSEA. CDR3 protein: CSVVLAVSPDTQYF. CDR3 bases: TGCAGCGTTGTATTAGCCGTTTCCCCCGATACGCAGTATTTT.

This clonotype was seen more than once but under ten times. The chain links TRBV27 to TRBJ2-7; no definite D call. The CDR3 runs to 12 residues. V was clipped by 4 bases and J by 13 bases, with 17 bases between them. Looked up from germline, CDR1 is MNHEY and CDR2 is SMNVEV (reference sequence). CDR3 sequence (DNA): TGTGCCAGCAGTTCCTGGACGGGCTCGGGTTACTTC. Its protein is CASSSWTGSGYF.

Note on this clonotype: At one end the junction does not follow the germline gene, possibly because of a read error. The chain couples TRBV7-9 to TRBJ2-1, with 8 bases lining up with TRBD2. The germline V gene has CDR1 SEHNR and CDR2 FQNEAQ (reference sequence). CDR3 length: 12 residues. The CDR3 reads CASSLGTGRGPF. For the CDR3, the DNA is TGTGCCAGCAGCTTAGGCACCGGGAGGGGCCCCTTC. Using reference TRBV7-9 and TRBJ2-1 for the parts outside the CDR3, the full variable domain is DTGVSQNPRHKITKRGQNVTFRCDPISEHNRLYWYRQTLGQGPEFLTYFQNEAQLEKSRLLSDRFSAERPKGSFSTLEIQRTEQGDSAMYLCASSLGTGRGPFGPGTRLTVL.

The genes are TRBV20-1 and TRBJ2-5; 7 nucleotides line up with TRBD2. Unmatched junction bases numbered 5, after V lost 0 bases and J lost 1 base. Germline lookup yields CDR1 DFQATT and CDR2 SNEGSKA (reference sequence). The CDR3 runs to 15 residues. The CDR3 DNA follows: TGCAGTGCTAGAGACCTGACTAGCCCCCAAGAGACCCAGTACTTC. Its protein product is CSARDLTSPQETQYF.

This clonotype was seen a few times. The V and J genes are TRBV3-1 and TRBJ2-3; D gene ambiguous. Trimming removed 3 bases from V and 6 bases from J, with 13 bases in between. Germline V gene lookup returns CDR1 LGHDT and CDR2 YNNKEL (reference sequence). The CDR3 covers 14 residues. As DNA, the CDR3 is TGTGCCAGCAGCCACTACGCCCGTGGGGATACGCAGTATTTT. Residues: CASSHYARGDTQYF.

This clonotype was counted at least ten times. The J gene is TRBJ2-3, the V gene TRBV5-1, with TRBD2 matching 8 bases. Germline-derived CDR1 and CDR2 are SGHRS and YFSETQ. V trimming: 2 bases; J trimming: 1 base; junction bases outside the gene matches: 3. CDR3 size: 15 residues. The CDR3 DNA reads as TGCGCCAGCAGCTTCACTAGCGGCCGCACAGATACGCAGTATTTT. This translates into CASSFTSGRTDTQYF.

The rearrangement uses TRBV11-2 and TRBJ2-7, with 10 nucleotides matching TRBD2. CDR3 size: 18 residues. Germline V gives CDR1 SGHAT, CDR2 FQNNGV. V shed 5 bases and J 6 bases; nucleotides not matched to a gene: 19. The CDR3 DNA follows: TGTGCCAGCAGCCGCAAAGGGCTAGCGGGAGATATTGTAGGCGAGCAGTACTTC. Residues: CASSRKGLAGDIVGEQYF.